Listed below are T cell receptor beta chains from one sample, sequenced in a study of cytomegalovirus exposure and HLA in healthy donors. Generated by immunoSEQ multiplex PCR, the TCRdb table keeps only in-frame clones and is missing some. Of 150,000 to 200,000 clones in the sample, roughly 85% were seen once. Sequences were obtained from PBMCs. The receptors stem from a woman in her thirties in good health and CMV-seropositive. Each CDR3 is given with its conserved first and last residue. A D gene is named only where the DNA matches it firmly. Only part of the rows carry a size: once, few, many, or a class if the clone is expanded.

TRBV4-3	TRBD2	-	TRBJ2-2	TGCGCCAGCAGCCAAGACGTAGCGGGGGGGCTAACCGGGGAGCTGTTTTTT	CASSQDVAGGLTGELFF
TRBV29-1	-	-	TRBJ1-2	TGCAGCGTTGAAATAAACAGTAGTTTACATGGCTACACCTTC	CSVEINSSLHGYTF
TRBV7-9	-	-	TRBJ2-7	TGTGCCAGCAGCTGGCCGTTGACTAACGGTTCCTACGAGCAGTACTTC	CASSWPLTNGSYEQYF
TRBV9	TRBD1	-	TRBJ2-2	TGTGCCAGCAGCGTTACCGGGACAGGGGACACCGGGGAGCTGTTTTTT	CASSVTGTGDTGELFF
TRBV4-3	TRBD1	few	TRBJ2-1	TGCGCCAGCAGCCAAGAAGGGGGCAGGTATGAGCAGTTCTTC	CASSQEGGRYEQFF
TRBV7-9	-	-	TRBJ1-2	TGTGCCAGCAGCACCCAGGGTTTCCACGGCTACACCTTC	CASSTQGFHGYTF
TRBV10-1	-	-	TRBJ2-7	TGCGCCAGCAGTGAGTCGGGGGGCGAGCAGTACTTC	CASSESGGEQYF
TRBV4-2	TRBD1	-	TRBJ1-1	TGTGCCAGCAGCCAAGATCCCGGGACAGAAGACTCCGAAGCTTTCTTT	CASSQDPGTEDSEAFF
TRBV18	-	-	TRBJ1-5	TGTGCCAGCTCACCAGAGGGCCCCGGAAGGCAGCATTTT	CASSPEGPGRQHF
TRBV5-1	TRBD2	-	TRBJ2-1	TGCGCCAGCAGCTTGGGGCGGGAGGCCGATAAGGGGCAGTTCTTC	CASSLGREADKGQFF
TRBV10-3	-	-	TRBJ1-2	TGTGCCATCTCCGACAGAGATTTTGGCTACACCTTC	CAISDRDFGYTF
TRBV7-7	-	few	TRBJ1-1	TGTGCCAGCAGTTTACAGGAGAACACTGAAGCTTTCTTT	CASSLQENTEAFF
TRBV7-8	TRBD1	-	TRBJ2-7	TGTGCCAGCAGCTTAGGAGGGGGCAGGGCCTACGAGCAGTACTTC	CASSLGGGRAYEQYF
TRBV11-2	-	-	TRBJ2-1	TGTGCCAGCAGCTTACCTCGAACAAACAATGAGCAGTTCTTC	CASSLPRTNNEQFF
TRBV30	TRBD1	-	TRBJ1-3	TGTGCCTGGGGCGGAATAAGGACAGGCTCTGGAAACACCATATATTTT	CAWGGIRTGSGNTIYF
TRBV4-3	-	-	TRBJ1-1	TGCGCCAGCAGCCAAGAGTCACGACAAACTGAAGCTTTCTTT	CASSQESRQTEAFF
TRBV18	-	-	TRBJ1-5	TGTGCCAGCTCACCGGAGATGGGTCAGCCCCAGCATTTT	CASSPEMGQPQHF
TRBV14	-	-	TRBJ2-1	TGTGCCAGCAGCCCTACTAGATTCAATGAGCAGTTCTTC	CASSPTRFNEQFF
TRBV19	-	-	TRBJ1-5	TGTGCCAGTAGTACTCTTAATCAGCCCCAGCATTTT	CASSTLNQPQHF
TRBV7-2	-	-	TRBJ2-7	TGTGCCAGCAGCCCCTCTAAGGGGAGGTACGAGCAGTACTTC	CASSPSKGRYEQYF
TRBV14	TRBD2	-	TRBJ2-1	TGTGCCAGCAGCCTCCAGGGAGGGGCAAGTGAGCAGTTCTTC	CASSLQGGASEQFF
TRBV2	-	few	TRBJ1-1	TGTGCCAGCGGCGGCGAAAACACTGAAGCTTTCTTT	CASGGENTEAFF
TRBV5-4	TRBD1	few	TRBJ2-4	TGTGCCAGCAGCAGGGGACAGATTGTAGCCAAAAACATTCAGTACTTC	CASSRGQIVAKNIQYF
TRBV5-1	TRBD1	-	TRBJ2-1	TGCGCCAGCAGCCTAGCTGGACAGGGTTACAATGAGCAGTTCTTC	CASSLAGQGYNEQFF
TRBV4-3	TRBD1	-	TRBJ1-5	TGCGCCAGCAGCCAATTCCCCGGGACAGGGCTAAATCAGCCCCAGCATTTT	CASSQFPGTGLNQPQHF
TRBV4-1	TRBD1	-	TRBJ1-6	TGCGCCAGCAGCCAAGATTGGGGACAGGCCAATTCACCCCTCCACTTT	CASSQDWGQANSPLHF
TRBV5-1	TRBD1	once	TRBJ1-2	TGCGCCAGCAGCTTGGGTGTCCAGGACAGACAGGGATACTATGGCTACACCTTC	CASSLGVQDRQGYYGYTF
TRBV14	-	-	TRBJ1-1	TGTGCCAGCAGCCAAGTCGGTTACAGTCGAACTTTCTTT	CASSQVGYSRTFF
TRBV27	TRBD1	-	TRBJ1-2	TGTGCCAGCAGACCCACACAGGGGCTGGGCTACACCTTC	CASRPTQGLGYTF
TRBV10-1	-	-	TRBJ2-3	TGCGCCAGCAGTGAGAGGAACAACCGGGGCACAGATACGCAGTATTTT	CASSERNNRGTDTQYF
TRBV19	-	-	TRBJ2-1	TGTGCCAGTAGACATCGCCCAGGGATTGAGCAGTTCTTC	CASRHRPGIEQFF
TRBV5-8	-	-	TRBJ2-3	TGTGCCAGCAGCTCCGGAGCGGATCACACAGATACGCAGTATTTT	CASSSGADHTDTQYF
TRBV5-1	-	-	TRBJ2-7	TGCGCCAGCAGCTTGCCAGGCACCTACGAGCAGTACTTC	CASSLPGTYEQYF
TRBV10-3	TRBD1	-	TRBJ2-2	TGTGCCATCAGAGGGACAGACGCGAACACCGGGGAGCTGTTTTTT	CAIRGTDANTGELFF
TRBV5-6	-	once	TRBJ2-4	TGTGCCAGCAGCTTCCAGGGATCGGGCATTCAGTACTTC	CASSFQGSGIQYF
TRBV13	TRBD2	-	TRBJ2-7	TGTGCCAGCAGCTTGGGTCGGGGGGGCAACGAGCAGTACTTC	CASSLGRGGNEQYF
TRBV6-1	-	few	TRBJ2-6	TGTGCCAGCAGTTCCGTAGTCTCTGGGGCCAACGTCCTGACTTTC	CASSSVVSGANVLTF
TRBV4-1	TRBD2	once	TRBJ2-4	TGCGCCAGCAGCCAAGTCGGGGGGATAGCGGGGGGAATAGAAAACATTCAGTACTTC	CASSQVGGIAGGIENIQYF
TRBV4-1	-	-	TRBJ1-2	TGCGCCAGCAGCCAACGCGAGAGGGAATGGGTCAAGGGCTACACCTTC	CASSQREREWVKGYTF
TRBV4-3	-	-	TRBJ2-3	TGCGCCAGCAGCCCAACAGGGCCTACAGATACGCAGTATTTT	CASSPTGPTDTQYF
TRBV4-1	-	once	TRBJ1-2	TGCGCCAGCAGCCGTTCCTCGGGCAGGGTGGGTGGCTACACCTTC	CASSRSSGRVGGYTF
TRBV5-4	TRBD2	-	TRBJ2-1	TGTGCCAGCAGCTCAGATACTAGCGGTATCTACAATGAGCAGTTCTTC	CASSSDTSGIYNEQFF
TRBV6-1	TRBD1	-	TRBJ2-3	TGTGCCAGCAGGGGGGACAGGTCTAGCACAGATACGCAGTATTTT	CASRGDRSSTDTQYF
TRBV10-3	TRBD2	-	TRBJ2-6	TGTGCCATCAGTAAACTAGCGAAGGATAGCTCTGGGGCCAACGTCCTGACTTTC	CAISKLAKDSSGANVLTF
TRBV18	-	-	TRBJ1-6	TGTGCCAGCTCATCGACAGTGGGTAATTCACCCCTCCACTTT	CASSSTVGNSPLHF
TRBV5-1	-	once	TRBJ1-5	TGCGCCAGCAGCTTGGGAGCCATGAGCAATCAGCCCCAGCATTTT	CASSLGAMSNQPQHF
TRBV4-1	TRBD2	-	TRBJ2-1	TGCGCCAGCAGGGGACTAGCGGGAGTAAATGAGCAGTTCTTC	CASRGLAGVNEQFF
TRBV5-1	-	-	TRBJ2-6	TGCGCCAGCAGCTTGGCCTCGGTCTCTGGGGCCAACGTCCTGACTTTC	CASSLASVSGANVLTF
TRBV19	TRBD1	-	TRBJ2-7	TGTGCCAGTAGTATCAACAGGGGACACGAGCAGTACTTC	CASSINRGHEQYF